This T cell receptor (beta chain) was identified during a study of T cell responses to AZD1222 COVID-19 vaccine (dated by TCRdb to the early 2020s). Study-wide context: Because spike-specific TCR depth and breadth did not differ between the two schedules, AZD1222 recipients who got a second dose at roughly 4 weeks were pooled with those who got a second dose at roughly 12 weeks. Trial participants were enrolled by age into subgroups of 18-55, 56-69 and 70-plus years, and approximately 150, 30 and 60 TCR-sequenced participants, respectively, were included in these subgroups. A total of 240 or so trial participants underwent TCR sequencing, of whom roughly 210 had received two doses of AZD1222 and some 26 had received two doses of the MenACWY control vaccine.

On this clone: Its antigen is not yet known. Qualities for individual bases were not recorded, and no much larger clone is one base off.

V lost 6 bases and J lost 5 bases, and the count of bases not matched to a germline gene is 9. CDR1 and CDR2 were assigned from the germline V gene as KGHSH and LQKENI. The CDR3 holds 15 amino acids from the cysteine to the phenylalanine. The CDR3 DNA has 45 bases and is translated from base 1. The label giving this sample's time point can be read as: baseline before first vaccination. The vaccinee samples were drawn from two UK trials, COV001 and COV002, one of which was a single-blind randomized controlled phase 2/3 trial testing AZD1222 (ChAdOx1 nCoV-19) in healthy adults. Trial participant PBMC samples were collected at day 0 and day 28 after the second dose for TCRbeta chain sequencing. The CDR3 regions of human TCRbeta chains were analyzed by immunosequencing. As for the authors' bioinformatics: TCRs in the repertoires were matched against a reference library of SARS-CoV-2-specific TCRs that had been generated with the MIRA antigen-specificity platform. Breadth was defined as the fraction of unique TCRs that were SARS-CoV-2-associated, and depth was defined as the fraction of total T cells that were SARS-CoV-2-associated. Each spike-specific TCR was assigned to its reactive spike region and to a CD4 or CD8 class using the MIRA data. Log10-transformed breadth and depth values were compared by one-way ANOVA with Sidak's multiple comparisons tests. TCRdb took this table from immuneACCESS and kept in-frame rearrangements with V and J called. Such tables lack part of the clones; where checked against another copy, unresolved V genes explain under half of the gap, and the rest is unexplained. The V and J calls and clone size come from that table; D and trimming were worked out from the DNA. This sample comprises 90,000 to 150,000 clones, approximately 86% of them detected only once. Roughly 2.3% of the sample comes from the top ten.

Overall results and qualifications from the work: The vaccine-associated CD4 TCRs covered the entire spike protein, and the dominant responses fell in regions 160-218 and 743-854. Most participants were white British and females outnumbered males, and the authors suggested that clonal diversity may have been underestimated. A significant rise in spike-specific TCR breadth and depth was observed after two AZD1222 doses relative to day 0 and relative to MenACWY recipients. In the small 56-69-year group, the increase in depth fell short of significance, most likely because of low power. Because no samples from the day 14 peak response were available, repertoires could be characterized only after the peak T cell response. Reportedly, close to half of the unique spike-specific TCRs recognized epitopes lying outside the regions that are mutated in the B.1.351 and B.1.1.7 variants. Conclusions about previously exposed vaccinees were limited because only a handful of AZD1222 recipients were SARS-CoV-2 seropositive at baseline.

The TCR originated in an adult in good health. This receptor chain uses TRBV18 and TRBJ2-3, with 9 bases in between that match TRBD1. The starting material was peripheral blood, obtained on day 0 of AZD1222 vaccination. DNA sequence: TGTGCCAGCTCCCCCGGGACAGGGTGGATAGATACGCAGTATTTT. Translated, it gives CASSPGTGWIDTQYF.